The 3 T cell receptor beta chains listed next were all sequenced from one sample in a study of blood T cell repertoires in COVID-19. Generated by immunoSEQ multiplex PCR, the TCRdb table keeps only in-frame clones and is missing some. The sample gives around 270,000 clones, around 89% of which show up once; roughly 5% is in the top ten. The specimen was peripheral blood. Receptors were obtained from a man aged 35 to 55 with acute or convalescent COVID-19.

V is TRBV7-6 and J is TRBJ2-3; D is possibly TRBD1 (5 bases). The germline V and J ends were trimmed by 1 base and 0 bases, with 8 bases remaining between them. CDR1 is SGHVS, CDR2 FNYEAQ, per germline. CDR3 length: 15 residues. This CDR3 is CASSLEGYSTDTQYF. The CDR3 region has the DNA TGTGCCAGCAGCTTAGAGGGGTATAGCACAGATACGCAGTATTTT.

The rearrangement joins TRBV5-1 to TRBJ2-3, with 13 bases lining up with TRBD2. From germline, CDR1 is SGHRS and CDR2 YFSETQ. The CDR3 totals 16 residues. V dropped 4 bases and J dropped 1; count of bases not matched to a gene: 3. As DNA, the CDR3 is TGCGCCAGCAGCGCCGGGACTAGCGGGGGCACAGATACGCAGTATTTT. Translating gives CASSAGTSGGTDTQYF.

The chain uses TRBV2 and TRBJ1-4; 8 bases fit TRBD1. V lost 8 bases, J lost 2 bases, and 1 base stayed unmatched. CDR3 length: 13 amino acids. Looked up from germline, CDR1 is SNHLY and CDR2 is FYNNEI. The CDR3: CASHRGTNEKLFF. The DNA for the CDR3 is TGTGCCAGCCACAGGGGGACTAATGAAAAACTGTTTTTT.